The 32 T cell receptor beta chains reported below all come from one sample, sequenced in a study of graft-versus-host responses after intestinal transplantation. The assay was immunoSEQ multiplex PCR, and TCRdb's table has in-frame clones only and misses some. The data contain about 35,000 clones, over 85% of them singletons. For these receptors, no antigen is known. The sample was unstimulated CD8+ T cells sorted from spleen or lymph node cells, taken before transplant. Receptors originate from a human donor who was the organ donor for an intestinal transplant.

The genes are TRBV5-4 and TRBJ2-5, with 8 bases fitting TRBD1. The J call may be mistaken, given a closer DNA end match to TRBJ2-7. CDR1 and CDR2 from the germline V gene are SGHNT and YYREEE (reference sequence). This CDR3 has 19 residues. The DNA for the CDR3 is TGTGCCAGCAGCCCCCTCCGGGACAGGAAACCTTCGAGAGTCTACGAGCAGTACTTC. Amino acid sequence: CASSPLRDRKPSRVYEQYF.

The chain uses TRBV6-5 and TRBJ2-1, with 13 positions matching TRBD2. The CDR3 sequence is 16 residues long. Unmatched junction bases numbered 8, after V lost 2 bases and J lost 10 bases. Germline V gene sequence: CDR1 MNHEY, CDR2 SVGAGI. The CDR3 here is CASSYATAGLAGEQFF. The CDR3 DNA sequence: TGTGCCAGCAGTTACGCGACCGCGGGACTAGCGGGAGAGCAGTTCTTC.

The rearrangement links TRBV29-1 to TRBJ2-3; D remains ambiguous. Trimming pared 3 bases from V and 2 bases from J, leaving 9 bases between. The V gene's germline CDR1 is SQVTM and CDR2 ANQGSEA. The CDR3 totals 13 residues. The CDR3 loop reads CSVEQSFTDTQYF. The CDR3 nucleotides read TGCAGCGTTGAGCAATCTTTCACAGATACGCAGTATTTT.

The CDR3 DNA sequence: TGCGCCAGCAGTGAGTGTCCAAGACGAAAGACCTATGGCTACACCTTC. It translates to CASSECPRRKTYGYTF. The rearrangement joins TRBV10-1 to TRBJ1-2, with D uncertain. The ends were cut back, 1 base at V and 4 bases at J, with 16 bases in the middle. The CDR3 length is 16 residues. Germline values: CDR1 WNHNN, CDR2 SYGVQD (reference sequence).

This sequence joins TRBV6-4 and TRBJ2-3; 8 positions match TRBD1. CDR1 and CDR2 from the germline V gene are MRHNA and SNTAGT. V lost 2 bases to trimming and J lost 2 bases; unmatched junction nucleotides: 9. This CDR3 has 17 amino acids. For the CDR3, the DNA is TGTGCCAGCAGTGACCATCTTACAGGGGGACACACAGATACGCAGTATTTT. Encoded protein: CASSDHLTGGHTDTQYF.

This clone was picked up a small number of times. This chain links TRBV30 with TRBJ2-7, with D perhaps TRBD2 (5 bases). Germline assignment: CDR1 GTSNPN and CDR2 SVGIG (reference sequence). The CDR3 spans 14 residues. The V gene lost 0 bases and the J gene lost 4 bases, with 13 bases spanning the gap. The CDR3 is CAWSVGWERYEQYF. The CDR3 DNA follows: TGTGCCTGGAGTGTGGGGTGGGAGAGGTACGAGCAGTACTTC.

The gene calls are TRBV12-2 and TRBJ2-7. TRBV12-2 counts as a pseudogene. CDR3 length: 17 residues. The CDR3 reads CASRLGGLAYTPYEQYF. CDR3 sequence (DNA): TGTGCAAGTCGCTTAGGTGGGTTGGCATACACCCCGTACGAGCAGTACTTC.

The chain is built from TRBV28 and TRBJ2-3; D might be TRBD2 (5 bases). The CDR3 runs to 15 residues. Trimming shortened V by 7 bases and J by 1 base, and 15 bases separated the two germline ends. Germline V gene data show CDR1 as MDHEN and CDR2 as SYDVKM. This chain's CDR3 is CASTAGETRTDTQYF. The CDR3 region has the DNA TGTGCCAGCACGGCGGGTGAAACTCGCACAGATACGCAGTATTTT.

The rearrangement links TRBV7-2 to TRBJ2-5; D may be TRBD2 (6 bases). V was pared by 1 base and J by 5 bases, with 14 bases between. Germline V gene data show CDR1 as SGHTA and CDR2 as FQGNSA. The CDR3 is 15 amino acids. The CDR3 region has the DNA TGTGCCAGCAGCTTAGTGGCTAGCGTCGGGGAGACCCAGTACTTC. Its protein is CASSLVASVGETQYF.

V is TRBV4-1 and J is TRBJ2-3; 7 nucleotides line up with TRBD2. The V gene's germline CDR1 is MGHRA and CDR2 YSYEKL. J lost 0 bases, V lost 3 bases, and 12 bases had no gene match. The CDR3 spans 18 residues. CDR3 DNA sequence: TGCGCCAGCAGCCAGGGACCCATTCTTAGCGGGAGCACAGATACGCAGTATTTT. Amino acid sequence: CASSQGPILSGSTDTQYF.

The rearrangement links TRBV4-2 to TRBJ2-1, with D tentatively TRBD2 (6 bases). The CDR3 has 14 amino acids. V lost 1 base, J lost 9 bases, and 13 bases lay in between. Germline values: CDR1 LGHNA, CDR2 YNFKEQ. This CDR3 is CASSQVGLVPEQFF. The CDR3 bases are TGTGCCAGCAGCCAAGTGGGACTCGTGCCTGAGCAGTTCTTC.

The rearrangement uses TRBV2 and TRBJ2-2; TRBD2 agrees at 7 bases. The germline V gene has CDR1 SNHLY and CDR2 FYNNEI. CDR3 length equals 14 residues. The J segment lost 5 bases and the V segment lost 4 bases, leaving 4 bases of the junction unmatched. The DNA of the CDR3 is TGTGCCAGCAGTGGACTAGCTCCTACCGGGGAGCTGTTTTTT. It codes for CASSGLAPTGELFF.

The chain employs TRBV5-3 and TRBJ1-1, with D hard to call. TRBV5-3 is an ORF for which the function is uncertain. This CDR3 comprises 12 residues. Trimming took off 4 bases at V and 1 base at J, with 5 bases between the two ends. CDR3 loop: CARSAGNTEAFF. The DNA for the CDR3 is TGTGCCAGAAGCGCCGGGAACACTGAAGCTTTCTTT.

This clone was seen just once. The CDR3 coding sequence is TGTGCCAGCACCCCCGGGCACTCCTCCACTAGCACAGATACGCAGTATTTT. It yields the protein CASTPGHSSTSTDTQYF. J is TRBJ2-3 and V is TRBV28; no definite D call. Germline-derived CDR1 and CDR2 are MDHEN and SYDVKM. Trimming shortened V by 7 bases and J by 0 bases, and 20 bases separated the two germline ends. The CDR3 loop spans 17 amino acids.

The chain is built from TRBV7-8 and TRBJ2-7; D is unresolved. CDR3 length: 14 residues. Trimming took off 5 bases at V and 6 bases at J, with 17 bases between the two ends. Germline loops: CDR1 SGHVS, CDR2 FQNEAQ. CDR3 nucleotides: TGTGCCAGCAGCCCATTAGAAGCAGCTAGCGAGCAGTACTTC. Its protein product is CASSPLEAASEQYF.

The CDR3 reads CASSIQEFSYEQYF. CDR3 nucleotides: TGTGCCAGCAGCATTCAGGAATTCTCCTACGAGCAGTACTTC. The genes are TRBV7-2 and TRBJ2-7; D is unclear. Germline V gives CDR1 SGHTA, CDR2 FQGNSA. The CDR3 has 14 residues. Trimming removed 5 bases at V and 0 bases at J, with 11 bases between. Filled out from reference TRBV7-2 and TRBJ2-7, the complete variable domain reads GAGVSQSPSNKVTEKGKDVELRCDPISGHTALYWYRQSLGQGLEFLIYFQGNSAPDKSGLPSDRFSAERTGGSVSTLTIQRTQQEDSAVYLCASSIQEFSYEQYFGPGTRLTVT.

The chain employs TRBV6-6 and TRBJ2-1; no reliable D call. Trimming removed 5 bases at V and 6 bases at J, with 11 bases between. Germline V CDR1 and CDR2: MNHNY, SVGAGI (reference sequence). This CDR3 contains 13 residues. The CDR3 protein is CASSPNNLNEQFF. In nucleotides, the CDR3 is TGTGCCAGCAGTCCCAACAACCTCAATGAGCAGTTCTTC.

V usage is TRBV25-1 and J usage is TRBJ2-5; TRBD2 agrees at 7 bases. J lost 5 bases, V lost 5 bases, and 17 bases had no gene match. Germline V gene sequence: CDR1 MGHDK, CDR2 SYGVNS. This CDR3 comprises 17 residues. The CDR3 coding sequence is TGTGCCAGCAGTCCCGGTCTAGCGGTCAAGAATTCGGAGACCCAGTACTTC. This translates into CASSPGLAVKNSETQYF.

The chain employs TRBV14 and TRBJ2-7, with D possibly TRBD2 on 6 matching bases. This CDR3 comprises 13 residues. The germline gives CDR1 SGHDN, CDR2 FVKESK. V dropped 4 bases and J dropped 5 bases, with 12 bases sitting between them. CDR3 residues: CASSPSPGDEQYF. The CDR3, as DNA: TGTGCCAGCAGCCCCAGTCCGGGGGACGAGCAGTACTTC. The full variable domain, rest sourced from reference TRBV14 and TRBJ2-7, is EAGVTQFPSHSVIEKGQTVTLRCDPISGHDNLYWYRRVMGKEIKFLLHFVKESKQDESGMPNNRFLAERTGGTYSTLKVQPAELEDSGVYFCASSPSPGDEQYFGPGTRLTVT.

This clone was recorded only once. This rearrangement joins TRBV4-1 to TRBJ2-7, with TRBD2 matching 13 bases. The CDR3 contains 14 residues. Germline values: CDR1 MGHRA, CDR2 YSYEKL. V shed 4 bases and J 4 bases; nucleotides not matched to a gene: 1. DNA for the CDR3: TGCGCCAGCAGCCCGGGACTAGCGGGGTACGAGCAGTACTTC. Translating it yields CASSPGLAGYEQYF.

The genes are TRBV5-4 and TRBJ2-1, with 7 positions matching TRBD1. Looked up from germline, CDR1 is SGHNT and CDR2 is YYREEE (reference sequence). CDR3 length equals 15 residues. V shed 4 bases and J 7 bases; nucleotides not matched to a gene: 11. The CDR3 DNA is TGTGCCAGCAGCGGGAGAACAGGGGCTGGGAATGAGCAGTTCTTC. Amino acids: CASSGRTGAGNEQFF.

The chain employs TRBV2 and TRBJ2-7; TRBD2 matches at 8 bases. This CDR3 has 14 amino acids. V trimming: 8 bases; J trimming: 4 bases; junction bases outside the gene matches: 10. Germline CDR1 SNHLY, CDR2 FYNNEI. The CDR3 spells CASSRAGGGYEQYF. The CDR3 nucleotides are TGTGCCAGCTCACGGGCGGGGGGCGGTTACGAGCAGTACTTC.

CDR3 in DNA: TGCGCCAGCAGCCAAGCCCCTTATCTGCCCGGGGAGCTGTTTTTT. It encodes CASSQAPYLPGELFF. The chain employs TRBV4-1 and TRBJ2-2, with no clear D. The length of the CDR3 is 15 residues. The germline gives CDR1 MGHRA, CDR2 YSYEKL. Between the trimmed V and J ends, which lost 1 base and 6 bases, there was a span of 12 bases.

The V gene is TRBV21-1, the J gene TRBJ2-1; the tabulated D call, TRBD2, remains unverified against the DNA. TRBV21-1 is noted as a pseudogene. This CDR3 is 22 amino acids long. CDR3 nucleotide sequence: TGTGCCAGCAGCCTCCCCCGGACTAGCGGGAGGGCCCAGAGTCTCCTCTATAATGAGCAGTTCTTC. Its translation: CASSLPRTSGRAQSLLYNEQFF.

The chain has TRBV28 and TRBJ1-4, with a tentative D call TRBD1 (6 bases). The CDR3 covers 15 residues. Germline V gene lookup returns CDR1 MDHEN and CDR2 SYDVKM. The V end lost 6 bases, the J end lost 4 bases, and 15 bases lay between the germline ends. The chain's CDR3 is CASSLRQGRNEKLFF. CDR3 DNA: TGTGCCAGCAGCCTCCGGCAGGGGCGTAATGAAAAACTGTTTTTT.

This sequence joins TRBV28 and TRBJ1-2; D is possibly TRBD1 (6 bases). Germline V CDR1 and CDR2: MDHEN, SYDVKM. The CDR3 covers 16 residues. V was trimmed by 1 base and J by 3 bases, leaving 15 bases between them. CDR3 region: CASSLSTYRADYGYTF. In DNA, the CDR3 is TGTGCCAGCAGTTTATCGACCTACAGGGCGGACTATGGCTACACCTTC.

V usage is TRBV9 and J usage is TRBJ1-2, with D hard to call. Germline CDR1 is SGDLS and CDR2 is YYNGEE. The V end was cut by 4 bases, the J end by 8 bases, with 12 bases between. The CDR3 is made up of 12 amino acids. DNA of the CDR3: TGTGCCAGCAGCCCCAATTCCGGGGGCTACACCTTC. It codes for CASSPNSGGYTF.

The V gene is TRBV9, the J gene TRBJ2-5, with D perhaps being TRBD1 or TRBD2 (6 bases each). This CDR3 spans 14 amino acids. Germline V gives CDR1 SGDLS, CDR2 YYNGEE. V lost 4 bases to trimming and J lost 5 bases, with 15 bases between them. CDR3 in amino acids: CASSLQGGGETQYF. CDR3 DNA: TGTGCCAGCAGCTTACAGGGTGGGGGGGAGACCCAGTACTTC. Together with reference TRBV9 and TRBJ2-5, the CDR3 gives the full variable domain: DSGVTQTPKHLITATGQRVTLRCSPRSGDLSVYWYQQSLDQGLQFLIQYYNGEERAKGNILERFSAQQFPDLHSELNLSSLELGDSALYFCASSLQGGGETQYFGPGTRLLVL.

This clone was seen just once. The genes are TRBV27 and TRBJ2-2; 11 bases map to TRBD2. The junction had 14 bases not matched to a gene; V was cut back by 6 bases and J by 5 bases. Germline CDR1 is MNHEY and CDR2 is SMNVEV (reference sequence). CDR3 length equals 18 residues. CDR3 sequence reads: CASSPSALAGVWTGELFF. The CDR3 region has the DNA TGTGCCAGCAGCCCCAGCGCACTAGCGGGAGTGTGGACCGGGGAGCTGTTTTTT.

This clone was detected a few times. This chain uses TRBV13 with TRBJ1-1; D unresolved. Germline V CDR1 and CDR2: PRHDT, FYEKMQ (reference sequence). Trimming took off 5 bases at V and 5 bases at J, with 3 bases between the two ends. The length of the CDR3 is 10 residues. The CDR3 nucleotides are TGTGCCAGCAGCCTTACTGAAGCTTTCTTT. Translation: CASSLTEAFF. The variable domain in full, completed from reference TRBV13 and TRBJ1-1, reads AAGVIQSPRHLIKEKRETATLKCYPIPRHDTVYWYQQGPGQDPQFLISFYEKMQSDKGSIPDRFSAQQFSDYHSELNMSSLELGDSALYFCASSLTEAFFGQGTRLTVV.

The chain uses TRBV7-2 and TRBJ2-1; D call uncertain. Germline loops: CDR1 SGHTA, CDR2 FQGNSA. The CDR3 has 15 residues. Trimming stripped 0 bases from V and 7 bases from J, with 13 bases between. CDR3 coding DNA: TGTGCCAGCAGCTTAGCGGATGTAGTGTGGAATGAGCAGTTCTTC. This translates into CASSLADVVWNEQFF.

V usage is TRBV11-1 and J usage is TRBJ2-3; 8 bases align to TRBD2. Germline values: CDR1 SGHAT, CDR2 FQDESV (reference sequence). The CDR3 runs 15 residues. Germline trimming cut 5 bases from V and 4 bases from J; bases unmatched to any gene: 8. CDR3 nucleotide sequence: TGTGCCAGCAGCCCAGGGGCGGGAGGTCCAGATACGCAGTATTTT. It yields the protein CASSPGAGGPDTQYF.